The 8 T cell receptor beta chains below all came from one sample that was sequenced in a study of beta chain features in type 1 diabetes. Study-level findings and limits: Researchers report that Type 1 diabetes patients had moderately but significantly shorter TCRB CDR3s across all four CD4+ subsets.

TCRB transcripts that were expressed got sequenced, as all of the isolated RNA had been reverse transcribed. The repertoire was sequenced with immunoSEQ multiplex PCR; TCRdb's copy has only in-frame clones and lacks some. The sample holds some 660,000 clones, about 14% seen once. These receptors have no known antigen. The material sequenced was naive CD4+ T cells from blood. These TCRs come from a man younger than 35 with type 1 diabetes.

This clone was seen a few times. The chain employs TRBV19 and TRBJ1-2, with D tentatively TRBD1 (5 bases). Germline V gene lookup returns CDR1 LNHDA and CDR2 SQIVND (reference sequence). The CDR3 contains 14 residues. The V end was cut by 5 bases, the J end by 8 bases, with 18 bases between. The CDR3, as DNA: TGTGCCAGTAGTTTCTCCGGGGCGCTGAGAGGCTACACCTTC. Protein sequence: CASSFSGALRGYTF.

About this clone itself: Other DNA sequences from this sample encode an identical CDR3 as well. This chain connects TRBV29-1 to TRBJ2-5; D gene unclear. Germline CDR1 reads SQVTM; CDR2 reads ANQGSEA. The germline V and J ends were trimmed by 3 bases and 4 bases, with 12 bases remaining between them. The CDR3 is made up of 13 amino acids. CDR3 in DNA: TGCAGCGTTGAGGTCCGTGGTGGAGAGACCCAGTACTTC. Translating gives CSVEVRGGETQYF.

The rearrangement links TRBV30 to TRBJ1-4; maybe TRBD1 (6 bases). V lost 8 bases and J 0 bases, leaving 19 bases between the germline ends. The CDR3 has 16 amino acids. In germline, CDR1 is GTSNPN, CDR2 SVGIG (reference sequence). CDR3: CAGTSIGLTTNEKLFF. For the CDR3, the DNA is TGTGCCGGGACATCTATCGGGCTCACAACTAATGAAAAACTGTTTTTT.

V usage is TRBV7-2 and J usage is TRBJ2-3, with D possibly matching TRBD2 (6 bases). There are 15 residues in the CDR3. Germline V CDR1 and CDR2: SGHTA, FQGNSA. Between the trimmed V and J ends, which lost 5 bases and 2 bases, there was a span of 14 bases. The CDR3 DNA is TGTGCCAGCAGCCCCGGGGGTACCTACACAGATACGCAGTATTTT. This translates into CASSPGGTYTDTQYF.

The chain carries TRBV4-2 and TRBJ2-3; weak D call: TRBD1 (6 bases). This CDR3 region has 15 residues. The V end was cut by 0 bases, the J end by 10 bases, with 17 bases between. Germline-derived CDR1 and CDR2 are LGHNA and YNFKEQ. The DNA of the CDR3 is TGTGCCAGCAGCCAAGATCACTCAGGGGAGTGGGCGCAGTATTTT. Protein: CASSQDHSGEWAQYF.

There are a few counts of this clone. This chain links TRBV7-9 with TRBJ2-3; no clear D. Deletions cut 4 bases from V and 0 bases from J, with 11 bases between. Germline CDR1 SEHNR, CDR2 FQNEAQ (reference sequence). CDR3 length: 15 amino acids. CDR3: CASSSLGYSTDTQYF. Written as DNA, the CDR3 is TGTGCCAGCAGCTCCCTTGGGTATAGCACAGATACGCAGTATTTT.

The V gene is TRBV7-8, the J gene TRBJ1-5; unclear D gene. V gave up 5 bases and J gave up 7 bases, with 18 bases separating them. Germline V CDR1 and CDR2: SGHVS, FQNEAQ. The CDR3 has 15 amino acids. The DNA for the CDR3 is TGTGCCAGCAGCCCCGAAGGTGGAGGGAAGCAGCCCCAGCATTTT. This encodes CASSPEGGGKQPQHF. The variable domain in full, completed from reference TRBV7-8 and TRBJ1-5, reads GAGVSQSPRYKVAKRGQDVALRCDPISGHVSLFWYQQALGQGPEFLTYFQNEAQLDKSGLPSDRFFAERPEGSVSTLKIQRTQQEDSAVYLCASSPEGGGKQPQHFGDGTRLSIL.

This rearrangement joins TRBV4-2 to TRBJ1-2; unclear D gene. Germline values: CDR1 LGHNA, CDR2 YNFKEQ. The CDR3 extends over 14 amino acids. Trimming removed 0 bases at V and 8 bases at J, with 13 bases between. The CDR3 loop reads CASSQDGTERGYTF. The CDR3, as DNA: TGTGCCAGCAGCCAAGATGGAACTGAACGGGGCTACACCTTC.